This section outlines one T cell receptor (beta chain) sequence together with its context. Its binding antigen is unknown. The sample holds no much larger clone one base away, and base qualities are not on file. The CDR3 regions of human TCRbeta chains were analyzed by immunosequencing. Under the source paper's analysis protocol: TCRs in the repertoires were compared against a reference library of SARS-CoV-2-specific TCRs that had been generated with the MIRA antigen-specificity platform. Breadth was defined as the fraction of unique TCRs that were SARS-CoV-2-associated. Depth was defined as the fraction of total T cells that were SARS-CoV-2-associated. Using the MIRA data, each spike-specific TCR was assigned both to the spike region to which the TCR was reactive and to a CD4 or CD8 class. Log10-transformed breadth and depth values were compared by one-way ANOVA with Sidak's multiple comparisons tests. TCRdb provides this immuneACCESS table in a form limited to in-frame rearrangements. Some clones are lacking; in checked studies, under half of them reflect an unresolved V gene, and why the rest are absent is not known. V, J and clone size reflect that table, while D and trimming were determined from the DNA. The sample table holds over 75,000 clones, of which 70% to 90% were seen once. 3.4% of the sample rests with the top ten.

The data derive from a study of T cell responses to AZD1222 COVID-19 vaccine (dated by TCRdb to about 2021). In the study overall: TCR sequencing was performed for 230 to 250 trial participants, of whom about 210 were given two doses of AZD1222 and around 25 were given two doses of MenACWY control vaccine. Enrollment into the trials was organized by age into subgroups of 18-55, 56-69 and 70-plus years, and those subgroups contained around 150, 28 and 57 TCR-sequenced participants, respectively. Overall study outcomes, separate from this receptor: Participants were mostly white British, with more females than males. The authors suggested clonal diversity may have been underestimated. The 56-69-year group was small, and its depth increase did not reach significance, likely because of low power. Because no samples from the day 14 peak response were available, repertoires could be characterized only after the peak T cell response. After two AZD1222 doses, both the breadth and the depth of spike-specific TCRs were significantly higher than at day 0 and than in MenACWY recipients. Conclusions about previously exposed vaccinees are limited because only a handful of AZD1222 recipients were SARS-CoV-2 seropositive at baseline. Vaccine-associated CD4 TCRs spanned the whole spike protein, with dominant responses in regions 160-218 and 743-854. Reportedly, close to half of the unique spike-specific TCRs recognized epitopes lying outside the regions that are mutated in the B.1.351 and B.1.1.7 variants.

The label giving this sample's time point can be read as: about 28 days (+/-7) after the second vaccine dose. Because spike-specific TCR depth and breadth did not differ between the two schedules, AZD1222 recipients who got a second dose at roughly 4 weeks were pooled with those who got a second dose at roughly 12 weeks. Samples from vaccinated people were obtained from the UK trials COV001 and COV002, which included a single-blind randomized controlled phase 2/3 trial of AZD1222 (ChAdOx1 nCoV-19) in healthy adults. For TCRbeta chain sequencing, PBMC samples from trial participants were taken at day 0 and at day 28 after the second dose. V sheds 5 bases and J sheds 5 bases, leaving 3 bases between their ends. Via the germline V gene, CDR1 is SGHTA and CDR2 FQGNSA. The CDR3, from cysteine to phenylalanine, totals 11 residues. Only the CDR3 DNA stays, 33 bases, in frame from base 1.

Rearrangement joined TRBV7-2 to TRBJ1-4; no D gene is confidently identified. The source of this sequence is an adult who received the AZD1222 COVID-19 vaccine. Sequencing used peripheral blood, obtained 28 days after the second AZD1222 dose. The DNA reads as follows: TGTGCCAGCAGCCCGAATGAAAAACTGTTTTTT. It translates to CASSPNEKLFF.